This T cell receptor (beta chain) is drawn from a study of blood T cell repertoires in COVID-19. Study information: Samples taken during acute and convalescent COVID-19 were collected in the United States, Italy and Spain. The cDNA or gDNA used as material had been derived from T cells, B-cell-depleted T cells, or PBMCs.

CDR3 length: 16 amino acids. V lost 4 bases and J lost 2, with 19 bases in between. CDR1 and CDR2 (germline): SGHRS, YFSETQ. Repertoires were generated with immunoSEQ multiplex PCR, while TCRdb's copy carries only in-frame clones and drops some. The sample holds around 43,000 clones, roughly 84% seen once. The material sequenced was peripheral blood. V and J are TRBV5-1 and TRBJ2-7, with D perhaps TRBD2 (6 bases). The clonotype comes from a woman at least 80 years old with acute or convalescent COVID-19. The CDR3 spells CASSDGRSGRTYEQYF. DNA of the CDR3: TGCGCCAGCAGCGATGGACGTAGCGGTAGAACCTACGAGCAGTACTTC.